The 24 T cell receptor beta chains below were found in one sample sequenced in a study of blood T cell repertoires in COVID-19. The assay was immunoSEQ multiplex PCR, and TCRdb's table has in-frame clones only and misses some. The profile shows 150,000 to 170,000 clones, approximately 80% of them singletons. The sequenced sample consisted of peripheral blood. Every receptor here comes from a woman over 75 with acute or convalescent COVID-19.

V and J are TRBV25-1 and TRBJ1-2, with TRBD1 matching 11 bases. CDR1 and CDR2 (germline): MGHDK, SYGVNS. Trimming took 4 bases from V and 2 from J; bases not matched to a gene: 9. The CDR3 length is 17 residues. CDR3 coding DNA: TGTGCCAGCAGTGGAGGGACAGGGGGACTTACAAACTATGGCTACACCTTC. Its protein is CASSGGTGGLTNYGYTF.

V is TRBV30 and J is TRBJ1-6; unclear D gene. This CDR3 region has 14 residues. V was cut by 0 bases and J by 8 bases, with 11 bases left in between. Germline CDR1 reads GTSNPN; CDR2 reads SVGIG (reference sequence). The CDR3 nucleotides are TGTGCCTGGAGTGTCGGAGGTGGGGATTCACCCCTCCACTTT. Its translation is CAWSVGGGDSPLHF.

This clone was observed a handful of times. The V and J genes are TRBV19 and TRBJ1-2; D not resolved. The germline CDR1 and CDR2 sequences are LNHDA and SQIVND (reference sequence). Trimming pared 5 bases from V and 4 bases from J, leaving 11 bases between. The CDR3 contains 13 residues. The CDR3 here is CASSRLDAYGYTF. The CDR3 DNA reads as TGTGCCAGTAGTCGACTAGACGCCTATGGCTACACCTTC.

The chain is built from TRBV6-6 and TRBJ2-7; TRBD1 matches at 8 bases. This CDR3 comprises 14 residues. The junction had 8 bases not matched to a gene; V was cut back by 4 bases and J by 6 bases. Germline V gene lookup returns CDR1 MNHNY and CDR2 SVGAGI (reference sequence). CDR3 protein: CASSSTGVSGEQYF. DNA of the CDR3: TGTGCCAGCAGTTCGACAGGGGTCTCAGGCGAGCAGTACTTC.

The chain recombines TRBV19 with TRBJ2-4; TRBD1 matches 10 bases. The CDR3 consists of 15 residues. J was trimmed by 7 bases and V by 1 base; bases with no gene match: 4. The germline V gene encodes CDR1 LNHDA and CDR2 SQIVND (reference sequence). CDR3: CASSIVRTGGNIQYF. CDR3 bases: TGTGCCAGTAGTATAGTTCGGACAGGGGGGAACATTCAGTACTTC.

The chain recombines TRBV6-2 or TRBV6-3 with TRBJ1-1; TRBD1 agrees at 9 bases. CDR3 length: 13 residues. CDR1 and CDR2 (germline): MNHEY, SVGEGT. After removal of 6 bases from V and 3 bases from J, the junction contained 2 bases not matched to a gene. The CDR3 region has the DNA TGTGCCAGCAGCGACAGGGGGTACACTGAAGCTTTCTTT. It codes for CASSDRGYTEAFF.

The CDR3 DNA reads TGTGCCAGCAGCCCTAGACAGGGGGCGGACAATGGCTACACCTTC. Translation gives CASSPRQGADNGYTF. The rearrangement joins TRBV7-9 to TRBJ1-2; the match to TRBD1 covers 10 bases. Germline V gives CDR1 SEHNR, CDR2 FQNEAQ (reference sequence). The CDR3 has 15 residues. J gave up 6 bases and V 5 bases, and 9 bases lay outside the gene matches.

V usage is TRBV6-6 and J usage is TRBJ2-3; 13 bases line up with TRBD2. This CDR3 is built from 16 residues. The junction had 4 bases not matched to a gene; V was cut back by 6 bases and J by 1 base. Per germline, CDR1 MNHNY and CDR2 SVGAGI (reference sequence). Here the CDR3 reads CASRWTSGGGTDTQYF. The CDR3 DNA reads TGTGCCAGCAGATGGACTAGCGGGGGCGGCACAGATACGCAGTATTTT.

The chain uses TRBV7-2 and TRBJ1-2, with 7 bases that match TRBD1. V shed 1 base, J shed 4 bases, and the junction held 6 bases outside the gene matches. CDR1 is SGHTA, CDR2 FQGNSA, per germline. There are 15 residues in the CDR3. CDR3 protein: CASSLERGQSYGYTF. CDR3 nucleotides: TGTGCCAGCAGCTTAGAGAGGGGGCAATCCTATGGCTACACCTTC.

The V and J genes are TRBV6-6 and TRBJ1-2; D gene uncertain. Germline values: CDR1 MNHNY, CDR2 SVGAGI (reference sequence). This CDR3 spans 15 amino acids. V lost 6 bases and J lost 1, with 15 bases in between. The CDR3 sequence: CASSPEEGINYGYTF. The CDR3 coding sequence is TGTGCCAGCAGCCCCGAGGAGGGAATTAACTATGGCTACACCTTC.

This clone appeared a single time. The DNA of the CDR3 is TGTGCCAGCAGTGATGGGGGGACAGGGGCCCGCACAGATACGCAGTATTTT. Amino acid sequence: CASSDGGTGARTDTQYF. V gene TRBV25-1 combines with J gene TRBJ2-3; 10 bases line up with TRBD1. Germline V gives CDR1 MGHDK, CDR2 SYGVNS. J lost 1 base, V lost 3 bases, and 7 bases had no gene match. The CDR3 runs to 17 residues.

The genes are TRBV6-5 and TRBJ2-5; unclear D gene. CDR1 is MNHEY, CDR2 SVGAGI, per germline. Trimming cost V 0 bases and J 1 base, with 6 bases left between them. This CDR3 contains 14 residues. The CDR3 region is CASSYSYSQETQYF. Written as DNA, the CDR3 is TGTGCCAGCAGTTACTCATACAGCCAAGAGACCCAGTACTTC.

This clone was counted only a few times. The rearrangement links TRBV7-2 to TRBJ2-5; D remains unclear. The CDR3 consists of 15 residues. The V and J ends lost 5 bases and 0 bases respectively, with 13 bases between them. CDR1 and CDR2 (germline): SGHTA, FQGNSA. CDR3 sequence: CASSPPSVYQETQYF. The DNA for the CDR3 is TGTGCCAGCAGCCCGCCGTCGGTATACCAAGAGACCCAGTACTTC.

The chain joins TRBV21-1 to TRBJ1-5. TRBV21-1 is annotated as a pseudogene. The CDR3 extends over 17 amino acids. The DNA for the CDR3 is TGTGCCAGCAGCAAAGAGGGAGGGGGAAGAGGCAATCAGCCCCAGCATTTT. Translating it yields CASSKEGGGRGNQPQHF.

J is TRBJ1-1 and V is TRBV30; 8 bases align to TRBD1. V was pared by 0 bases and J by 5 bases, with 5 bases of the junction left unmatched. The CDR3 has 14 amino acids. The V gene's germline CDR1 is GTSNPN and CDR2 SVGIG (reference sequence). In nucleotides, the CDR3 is TGTGCCTGGAGTGTGTACAGGGGGTTGACTGAAGCTTTCTTT. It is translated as CAWSVYRGLTEAFF.

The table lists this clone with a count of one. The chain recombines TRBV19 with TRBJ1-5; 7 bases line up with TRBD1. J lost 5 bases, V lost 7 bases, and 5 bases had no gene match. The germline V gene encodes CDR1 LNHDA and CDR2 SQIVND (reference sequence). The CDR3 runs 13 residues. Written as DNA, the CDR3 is TGTGCCAGTACACTTACAGGGGATCAGCCCCAGCATTTT. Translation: CASTLTGDQPQHF.

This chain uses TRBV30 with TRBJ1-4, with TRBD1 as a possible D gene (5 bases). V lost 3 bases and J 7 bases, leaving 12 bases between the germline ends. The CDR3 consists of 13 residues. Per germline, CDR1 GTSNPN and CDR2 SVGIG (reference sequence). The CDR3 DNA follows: TGTGCCTGGAGCAGGGCAGGTACTGAAAAACTGTTTTTT. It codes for CAWSRAGTEKLFF.

The CDR3, as DNA: TGTGCCAGCAGTAGGGACAGGGGGCCTGAAAAACTGTTTTTT. Amino acid sequence: CASSRDRGPEKLFF. The chain is built from TRBV6-5 and TRBJ1-4; 12 bases match TRBD1. Germline V CDR1 and CDR2: MNHEY, SVGAGI. The length of the CDR3 is 14 residues. The V segment lost 5 bases and the J segment 7 bases; nucleotides outside the gene matches: 2.

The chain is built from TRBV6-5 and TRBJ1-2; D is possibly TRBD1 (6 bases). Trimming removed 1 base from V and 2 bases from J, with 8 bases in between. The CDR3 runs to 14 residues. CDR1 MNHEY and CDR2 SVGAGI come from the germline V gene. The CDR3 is CASSYFGQNYGYTF. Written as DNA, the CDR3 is TGTGCCAGCAGTTACTTTGGACAGAACTATGGCTACACCTTC.

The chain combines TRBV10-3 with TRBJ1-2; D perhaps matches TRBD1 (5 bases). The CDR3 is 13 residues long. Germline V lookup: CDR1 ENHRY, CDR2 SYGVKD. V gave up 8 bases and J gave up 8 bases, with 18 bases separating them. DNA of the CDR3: TGTGCCATCTCTCAGGGTCATGGCTGGGGCTACACCTTC. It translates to CAISQGHGWGYTF.

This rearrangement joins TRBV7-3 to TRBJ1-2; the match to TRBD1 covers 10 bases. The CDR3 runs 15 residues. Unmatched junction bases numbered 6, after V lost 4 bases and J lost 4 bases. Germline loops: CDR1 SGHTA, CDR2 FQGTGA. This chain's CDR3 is CASSSPGQGIYGYTF. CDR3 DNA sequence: TGTGCCAGCAGCTCACCGGGACAGGGGATCTATGGCTACACCTTC.

DNA for the CDR3: TGTGCCAGCCGACAGGGTGGCAATCAGCCCCAGCATTTT. Its protein is CASRQGGNQPQHF. V usage is TRBV7-2 and J usage is TRBJ1-5; 7 bases align to TRBD1. With V trimmed by 8 bases and J by 2 bases, 3 bases remained unmatched. The CDR3 runs 13 residues. CDR1 and CDR2 (germline): SGHTA, FQGNSA.

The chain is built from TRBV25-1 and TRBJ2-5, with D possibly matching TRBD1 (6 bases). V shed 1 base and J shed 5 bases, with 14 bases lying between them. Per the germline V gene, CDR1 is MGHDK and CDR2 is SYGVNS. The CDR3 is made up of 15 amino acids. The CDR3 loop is CASSEFRTGPETQYF. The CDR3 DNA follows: TGTGCCAGCAGTGAATTTAGAACAGGGCCTGAGACCCAGTACTTC.

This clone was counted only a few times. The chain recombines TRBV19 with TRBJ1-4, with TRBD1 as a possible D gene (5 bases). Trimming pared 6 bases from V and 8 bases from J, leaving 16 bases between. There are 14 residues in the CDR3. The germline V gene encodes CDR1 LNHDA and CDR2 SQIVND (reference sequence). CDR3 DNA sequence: TGTGCCAGTAGCCTGGGGCGGTCTGGCGAAAAACTGTTTTTT. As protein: CASSLGRSGEKLFF.